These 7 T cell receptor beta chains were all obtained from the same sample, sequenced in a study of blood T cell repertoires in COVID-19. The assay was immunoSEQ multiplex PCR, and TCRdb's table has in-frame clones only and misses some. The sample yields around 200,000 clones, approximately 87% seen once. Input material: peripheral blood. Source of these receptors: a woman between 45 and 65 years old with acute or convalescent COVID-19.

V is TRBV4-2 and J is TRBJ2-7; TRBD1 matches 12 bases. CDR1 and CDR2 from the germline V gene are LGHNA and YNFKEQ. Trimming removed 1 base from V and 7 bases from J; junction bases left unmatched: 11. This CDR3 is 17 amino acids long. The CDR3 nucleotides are TGTGCCAGCAGCCAAGGAGAGGGGACAGGGGGCTCTCGAGAGCAGTACTTC. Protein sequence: CASSQGEGTGGSREQYF.

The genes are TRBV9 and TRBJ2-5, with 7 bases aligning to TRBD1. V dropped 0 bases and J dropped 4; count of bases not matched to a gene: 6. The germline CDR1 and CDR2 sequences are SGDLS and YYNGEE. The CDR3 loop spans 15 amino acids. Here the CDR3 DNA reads TGTGCCAGCAGCGTAGGAGGGACAGTGGGAGAGACCCAGTACTTC. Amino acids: CASSVGGTVGETQYF.

The CDR3 DNA is TGTGCCAGCAGCCTCGCCCAGGGACTAATGTATGGCTACACCTTC. Translated: CASSLAQGLMYGYTF. The chain links TRBV5-6 to TRBJ1-2, with D possibly TRBD1 on 5 matching bases. Germline V gene sequence: CDR1 SGHDT, CDR2 YYEEEE. The CDR3 covers 15 residues. V was cut by 4 bases and J by 5 bases, with 18 bases left in between. Based on the CDR3 plus reference TRBV5-6 and TRBJ1-2, the full variable domain is DAGVTQSPTHLIKTRGQQVTLRCSPKSGHDTVSWYQQALGQGPQFIFQYYEEEERQRGNFPDRFSGHQFPNYSSELNVNALLLGDSALYLCASSLAQGLMYGYTFGSGTRLTVV.

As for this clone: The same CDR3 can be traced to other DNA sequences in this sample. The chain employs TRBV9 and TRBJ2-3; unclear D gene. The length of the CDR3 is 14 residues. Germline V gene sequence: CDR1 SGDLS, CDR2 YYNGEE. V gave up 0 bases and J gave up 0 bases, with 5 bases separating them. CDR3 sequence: CASSVGGSTDTQYF. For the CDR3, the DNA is TGTGCCAGCAGCGTAGGCGGAAGCACAGATACGCAGTATTTT.

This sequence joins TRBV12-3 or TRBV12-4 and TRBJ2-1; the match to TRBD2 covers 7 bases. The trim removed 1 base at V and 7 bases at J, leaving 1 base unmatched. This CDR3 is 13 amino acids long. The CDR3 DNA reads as TGTGCCAGCAGTTTAGGGACTAGTAATGAGCAGTTCTTC. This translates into CASSLGTSNEQFF.

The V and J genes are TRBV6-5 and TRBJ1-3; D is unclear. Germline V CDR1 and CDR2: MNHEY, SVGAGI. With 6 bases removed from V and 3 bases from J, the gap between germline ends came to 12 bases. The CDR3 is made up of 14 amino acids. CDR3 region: CASSTQSYGNTIYF. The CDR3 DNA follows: TGTGCCAGCAGCACACAGAGCTATGGAAACACCATATATTTT.

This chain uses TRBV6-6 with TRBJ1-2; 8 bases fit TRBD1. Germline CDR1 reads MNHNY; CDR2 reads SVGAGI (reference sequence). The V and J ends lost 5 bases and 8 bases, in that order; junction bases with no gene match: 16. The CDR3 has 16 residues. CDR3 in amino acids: CASSIRGRALVNGYTF. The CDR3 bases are TGTGCCAGCAGTATCAGGGGGCGCGCGCTGGTGAACGGCTACACCTTC.